This T cell receptor (beta chain) stems from a study of blood T cell repertoires in COVID-19. For the study at large: Researchers got acute and convalescent COVID-19 samples from the United States, Italy and Spain.

Authors' analysis steps: By means of reference gene primer amplification, nucleated cell counts were estimated. Sequencing used immunoSEQ multiplex PCR; TCRdb keeps in-frame clones, though not all of them. From that table come the V and J calls and clone size; the DNA was used to work out D and trimming. Seen here are more than 95,000 clones, roughly 82% observed once, and the top ten hold 15% to 20%. Germline V gene data show CDR1 as ENHRY and CDR2 as SYGVKD. Trimming stripped 5 bases from V and 0 bases from J, with 5 bases between. This CDR3 spans 13 amino acids. The sample taken for sequencing was peripheral blood. V and J are TRBV10-3 and TRBJ1-3; D call uncertain. This clonotype was obtained from an elderly man with acute or convalescent COVID-19. In nucleotides, the CDR3 is TGTGCCATCAGTACAGACTCTGGAAACACCATATATTTT. As protein: CAISTDSGNTIYF.